These T cell receptor beta chains were read from a single sample in a study of T cells in Graves' hyperthyroidism and ophthalmopathy. TCRdb re-called the multiplex PCR reads through MiXCR, storing one row per CDR3 protein. The table includes about 250,000 distinct CDR3 sequences, nearly 15% detected once. Sequences were obtained from blood. These receptors all stem from a woman between 50 and 59 years old with Graves' hyperthyroidism that later progressed to Graves' ophthalmopathy. Each CDR3 is given with its conserved first and last residue. D genes are given only for firm matches. Clone size is stated in some rows and not others, as once, few, many or a class when expanded.

TRBV20-1	NA	NA	TRBJ1-1	CSARDRKGRAGDTEAFF
TRBV5-1	many	NA	TRBJ2-7	CASSSRDGSYEQYF
TRBV19	NA	NA	TRBJ2-7	CASTPDPRSYEQYF
TRBV7-3	many	NA	TRBJ1-2	CASSLTGGGGYTF
TRBV27	many	NA	TRBJ2-1	CASRYLVVGYNEQFF
TRBV4-2	few	NA	TRBJ2-5	CASSQSTGVEKTQYF
TRBV24-1	few	NA	TRBJ2-1	CATSDLKTSTGNEQFF
TRBV7-3	many	NA	TRBJ2-3	CASSLTFSSTDTQYF
TRBV15	many	NA	TRBJ1-5	CATSREQGSNQPQHF
TRBV20-1	NA	TRBD1	TRBJ1-2	CSAGGMRGTGVLGYTF
TRBV2	few	TRBD1	TRBJ1-4	CADKRDSVNEKLFF
TRBV18	many	NA	TRBJ1-4	CASSRDGNEKLFF
TRBV18	NA	NA	TRBJ1-3	CASSPCGRGSGNTIYF
TRBV18	NA	TRBD2	TRBJ2-1	CASSLTSGTQRLGSYNEQFF
TRBV9	few	NA	TRBJ2-7	CASSPMTFSYEQYF
TRBV20-1	many	TRBD1	TRBJ1-1	CSASSSRQGRSWTEAFF
TRBV7-8	many	TRBD1	TRBJ1-5	CASRQGHSNQPQHF
TRBV5-1	many	TRBD2	TRBJ2-3	CASSLAPGLVADTQYF
TRBV18	many	NA	TRBJ2-7	CASSLSDSRLSSYEQYF
TRBV28	NA	NA	TRBJ2-1	CASLGEIDYNEQFF
TRBV14	NA	NA	TRBJ1-1	CASSRAGRGTEAFF
TRBV7-6	many	NA	TRBJ2-7	CASSLGVAYEQYF
TRBV20-1	NA	NA	TRBJ1-5	CSASSQGGSNQPQHF
TRBV2	many	TRBD1	TRBJ1-6	CASSVQGRPPLHF
TRBV5-1	many	NA	TRBJ1-4	CASSLEGLDEKLFF
TRBV4-1	few	TRBD2	TRBJ2-1	CASSQEGSGRTNEQFF
TRBV19	few	NA	TRBJ1-1	CASSLMRGSEAFF
TRBV7-9	many	TRBD2	TRBJ2-7	CASSSNANRGLQQYF
TRBV7-9	NA	NA	TRBJ1-1	CASSLEEGRRNTEAFF
TRBV6-1	many	NA	TRBJ2-7	CASMIGRGYEQYF
TRBV5-5	NA	NA	TRBJ2-4	CASSSKVGGQGIQYF
TRBV5-4	few	NA	TRBJ1-1	CASRLGGGSTEAFF
TRBV11-2	many	TRBD1	TRBJ2-7	CASSLVVTGSYEQYF
TRBV18	few	TRBD2	TRBJ2-3	CASSLGTSGSGDTQYF
TRBV9	few	NA	TRBJ1-3	CASSVESGSDRNTIYF
TRBV13	many	NA	TRBJ2-7	CASSLGLGPSTYEQYF
TRBV30	NA	TRBD2	TRBJ2-2	CAWRMQVAGVTGELFF
TRBV20-1	few	TRBD2	TRBJ2-1	CSAALRTSVNEQFF
TRBV19	many	NA	TRBJ1-2	CASSIGTDYGYTF
TRBV7-9	many	NA	TRBJ1-2	CASSLDGHELYGYTF
TRBV19	few	NA	TRBJ2-5	CASSPEYQEAQYF
TRBV10-3	few	TRBD1	TRBJ2-2	CAIRGQGGFGELFF
TRBV20-1	NA	NA	TRBJ2-3	CSATDFRAHGGETQYF
TRBV14	few	TRBD1	TRBJ2-7	CASSRRTGAYEQYF
TRBV7-2	NA	NA	TRBJ2-1	CASSLRQSYYNEQFF
TRBV9	many	NA	TRBJ2-1	CASSVAADGLDEQFF
TRBV20-1	NA	NA	TRBJ2-3	CSAHAPGDTQYF
TRBV5-1	many	TRBD2	TRBJ2-7	CASSLGLAASYEQYF
TRBV19	many	NA	TRBJ1-2	CASSIDRNGGGYTF